The clone carrying this T cell receptor beta chain was observed a handful of times. The entry originates in a study of blood T cells in healthy people across ages. Study summary: Per two T cells, about one barcoded beta molecule was captured through template switching.

The CDR3 length is 17 residues. Germline V gene sequence: CDR1 PRHDT, CDR2 FYEKMQ (reference sequence). Trimming removed 1 base from V and 6 bases from J, with 20 bases in between. Alongside a J-beta primer mix, a sample-barcoded 5' primer served in a second PCR lasting roughly 7 to 11 cycles. TCRdb independently ran MiXCR on the 5' RACE reads; one entry per CDR3 protein. Of 1.5 million to 1.8 million distinct CDR3 sequences in the sample, less than 45% were seen once. The genes are TRBV13 and TRBJ2-3; D is possibly TRBD2 (5 bases). This sequence originates from a woman aged 18-29 years in good health. The specimen was blood. CDR3 DNA: TGTGCCAGCAGCTTAGCCCTCCGCGGGCGGGTGGAGGATACGCAGTATTTT. This codes for CASSLALRGRVEDTQYF.